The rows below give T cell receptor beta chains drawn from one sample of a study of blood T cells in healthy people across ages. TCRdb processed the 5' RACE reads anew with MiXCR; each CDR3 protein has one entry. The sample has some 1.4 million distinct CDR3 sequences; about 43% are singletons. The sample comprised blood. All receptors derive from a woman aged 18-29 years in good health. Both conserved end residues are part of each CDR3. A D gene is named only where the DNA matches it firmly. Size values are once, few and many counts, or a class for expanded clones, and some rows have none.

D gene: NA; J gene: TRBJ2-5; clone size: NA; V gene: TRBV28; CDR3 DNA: TGTGCCAGCAGTTTAAACGGGGGCAGCCACCAAGAGACCCAGTACTTC; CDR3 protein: CASSLNGGSHQETQYF
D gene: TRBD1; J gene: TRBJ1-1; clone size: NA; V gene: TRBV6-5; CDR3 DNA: TGTGCCAGCATTTACGTATCAGGGGGCACAAGTCAGGACACTGAAGCTTTCTTT; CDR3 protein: CASIYVSGGTSQDTEAFF
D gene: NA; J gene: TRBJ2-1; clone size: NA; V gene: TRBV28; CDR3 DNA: TGTGCCAGCAGTTTGCAGCGCGCCTCCTACAATGAGCAGTTCTTC; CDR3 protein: CASSLQRASYNEQFF
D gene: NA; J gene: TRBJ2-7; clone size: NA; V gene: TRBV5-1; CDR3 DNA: TGCGCCAGCAGCCCGGATGGGATCTCCCCCGAGCAGTACTTC; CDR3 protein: CASSPDGISPEQYF
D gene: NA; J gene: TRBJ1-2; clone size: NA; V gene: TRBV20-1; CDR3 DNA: TGCAGTGTGCATCGGTACACCGAGGAGGGATATGGCTACACCTTC; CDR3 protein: CSVHRYTEEGYGYTF
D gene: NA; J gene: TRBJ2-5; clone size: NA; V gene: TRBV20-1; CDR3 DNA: TGCAGTGCTAGAGTGGGACCACCTAAAGAGACCCAGTACTTC; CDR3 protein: CSARVGPPKETQYF
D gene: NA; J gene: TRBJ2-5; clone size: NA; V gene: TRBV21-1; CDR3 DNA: TGTGCCAGCAGCATAGACCAAGAACAAGAGACCCAGTACTTC; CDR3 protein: CASSIDQEQETQYF
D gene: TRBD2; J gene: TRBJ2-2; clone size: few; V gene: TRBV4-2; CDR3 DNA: TGTGCCAGCAGCCAGCTTCCGGGACTAGCGGGACCGAACACCGGGGAGCTGTTTTTT; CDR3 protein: CASSQLPGLAGPNTGELFF
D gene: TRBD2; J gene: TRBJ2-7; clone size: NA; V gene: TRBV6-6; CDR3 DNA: TGTGCCAGCAGGGCGACTAGCGGCTACAATGAGCAGTACTTC; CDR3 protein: CASRATSGYNEQYF
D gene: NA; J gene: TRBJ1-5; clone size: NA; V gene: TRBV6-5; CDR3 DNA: TGTGCCAGCAGTTACACAGGGCGGAACAATCAGCCCCAGCATTTT; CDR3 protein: CASSYTGRNNQPQHF
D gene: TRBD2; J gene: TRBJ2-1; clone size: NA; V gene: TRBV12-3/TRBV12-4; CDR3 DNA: TGTGCCAGCAGTTTACGTGCTAGCGGGACCTCCTACAATGAGCAGTTCTTC; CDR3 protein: CASSLRASGTSYNEQFF
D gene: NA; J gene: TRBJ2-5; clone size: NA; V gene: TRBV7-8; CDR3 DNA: TGTGCCAGCAGCCCCTGGACTGTAGCCTTAAAGACCCAGTACTTC; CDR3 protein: CASSPWTVALKTQYF
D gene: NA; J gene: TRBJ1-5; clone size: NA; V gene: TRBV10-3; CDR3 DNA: TGTGCCACCTCAGGGACCAATCAGCCCCAGCATTTT; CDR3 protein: CATSGTNQPQHF
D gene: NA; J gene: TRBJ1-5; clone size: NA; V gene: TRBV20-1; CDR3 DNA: TGCAGTGCTGTGGACGGGATCAATCAGCCCCAGCATTTT; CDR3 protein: CSAVDGINQPQHF
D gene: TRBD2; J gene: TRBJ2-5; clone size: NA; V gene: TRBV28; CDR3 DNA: TGTGCCAGCAGTTGGGTAGTAGCGGGAGCCCAGATGACACAAGAGACCCAGTACTTC; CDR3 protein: CASSWVVAGAQMTQETQYF
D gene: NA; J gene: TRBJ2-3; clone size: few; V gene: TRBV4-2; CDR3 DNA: TGTGCCAGCAGCCAACCTCCTCATACCAGGGCAGATACGCAGTATTTT; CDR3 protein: CASSQPPHTRADTQYF
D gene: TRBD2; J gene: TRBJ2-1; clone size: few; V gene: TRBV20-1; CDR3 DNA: TGCAGTGCTAGCTCACCAGGGGCGCGGGAGGTTGGGAATGAGCAGTTCTTC; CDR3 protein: CSASSPGAREVGNEQFF
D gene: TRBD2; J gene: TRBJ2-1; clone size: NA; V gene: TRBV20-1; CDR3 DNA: TGCAGTGCAAGGGGACTAGCGGGATGGGATGAGCAGTTCTTC; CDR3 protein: CSARGLAGWDEQFF
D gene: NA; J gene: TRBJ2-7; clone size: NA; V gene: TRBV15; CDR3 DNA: TGTGCCACCAGCAGAGATCGGGGGAGCGACGAGCAGTACTTC; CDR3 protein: CATSRDRGSDEQYF
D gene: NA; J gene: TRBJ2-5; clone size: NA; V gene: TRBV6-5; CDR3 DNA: TGTGCCAGCAGCCCCAGAGGACACCGGAGGGTGGAGACCCAGTACTTC; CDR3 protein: CASSPRGHRRVETQYF
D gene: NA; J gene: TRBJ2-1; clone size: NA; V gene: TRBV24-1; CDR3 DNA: TGTGCCACCAGTGACAGACCTAGTGGATCCTACAATGAGCAGTTCTTC; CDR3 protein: CATSDRPSGSYNEQFF
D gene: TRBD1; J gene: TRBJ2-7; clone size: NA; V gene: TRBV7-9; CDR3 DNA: TGTGCCAGCCTTAGACAGGGTGGTTCCTACGAGCAGTACTTC; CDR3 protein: CASLRQGGSYEQYF